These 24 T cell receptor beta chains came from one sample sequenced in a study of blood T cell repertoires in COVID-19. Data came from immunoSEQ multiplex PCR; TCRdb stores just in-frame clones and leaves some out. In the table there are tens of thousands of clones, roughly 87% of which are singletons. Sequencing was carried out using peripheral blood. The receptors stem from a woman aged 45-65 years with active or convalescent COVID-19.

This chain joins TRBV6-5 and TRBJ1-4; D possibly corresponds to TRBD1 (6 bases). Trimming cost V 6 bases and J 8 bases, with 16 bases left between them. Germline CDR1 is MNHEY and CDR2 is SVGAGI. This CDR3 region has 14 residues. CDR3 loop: CASRKQGLEEKLFF. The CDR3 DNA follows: TGTGCCAGCAGGAAACAGGGTTTAGAGGAAAAACTGTTTTTT.

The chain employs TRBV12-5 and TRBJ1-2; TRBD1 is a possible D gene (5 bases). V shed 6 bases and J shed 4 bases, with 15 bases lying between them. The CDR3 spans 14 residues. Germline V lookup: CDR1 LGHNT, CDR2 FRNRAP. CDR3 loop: CASGPSGGGYGYTF. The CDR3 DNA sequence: TGTGCTAGTGGCCCCAGCGGGGGAGGCTATGGCTACACCTTC.

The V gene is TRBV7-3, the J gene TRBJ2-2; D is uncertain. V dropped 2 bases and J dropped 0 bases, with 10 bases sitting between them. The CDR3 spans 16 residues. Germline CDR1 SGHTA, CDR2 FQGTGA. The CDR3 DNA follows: TGTGCCAGCAGCTTATTAGGCGGTACGAACACCGGGGAGCTGTTTTTT. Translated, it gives CASSLLGGTNTGELFF.

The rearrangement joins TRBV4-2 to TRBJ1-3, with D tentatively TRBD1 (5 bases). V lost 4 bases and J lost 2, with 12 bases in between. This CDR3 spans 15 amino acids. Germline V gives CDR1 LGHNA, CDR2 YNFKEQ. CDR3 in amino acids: CASSPMRGTGNTIYF. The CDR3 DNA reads TGTGCCAGCAGCCCAATGCGGGGGACTGGAAACACCATATATTTT.

The CDR3 spells CASSPNGINQPQHF. Here the CDR3 DNA reads TGTGCCAGCTCACCGAACGGGATCAATCAGCCCCAGCATTTT. The chain carries TRBV18 and TRBJ1-5; no reliable D call. V lost 3 bases to trimming and J lost 3 bases, with 9 bases between them. CDR1 and CDR2 (germline): KGHSH, LQKENI. This CDR3 contains 14 residues.

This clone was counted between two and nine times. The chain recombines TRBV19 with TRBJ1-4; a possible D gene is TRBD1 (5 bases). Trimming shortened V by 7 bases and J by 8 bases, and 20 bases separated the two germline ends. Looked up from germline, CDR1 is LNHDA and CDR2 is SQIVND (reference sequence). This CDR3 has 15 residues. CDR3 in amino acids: CASNGFGGGVEKLFF. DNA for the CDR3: TGTGCCAGTAACGGATTTGGGGGAGGTGTCGAAAAACTGTTTTTT.

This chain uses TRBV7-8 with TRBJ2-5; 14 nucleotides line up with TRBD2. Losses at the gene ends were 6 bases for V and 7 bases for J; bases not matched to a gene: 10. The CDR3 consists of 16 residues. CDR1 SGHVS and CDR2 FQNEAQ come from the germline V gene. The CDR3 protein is CASSYGTSGGFLTQYF. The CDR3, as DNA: TGTGCCAGCAGTTACGGGACTAGCGGGGGATTCTTGACCCAGTACTTC.

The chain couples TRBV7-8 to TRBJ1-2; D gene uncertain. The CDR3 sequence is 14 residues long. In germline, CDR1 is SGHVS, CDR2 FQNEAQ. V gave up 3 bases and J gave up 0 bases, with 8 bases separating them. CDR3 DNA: TGTGCCAGCAGCTTTTATACAGCTAACTATGGCTACACCTTC. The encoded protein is CASSFYTANYGYTF.

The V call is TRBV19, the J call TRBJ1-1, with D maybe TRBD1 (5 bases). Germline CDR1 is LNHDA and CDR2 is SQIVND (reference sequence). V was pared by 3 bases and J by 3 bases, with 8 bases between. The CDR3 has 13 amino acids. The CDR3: CASSMSRDTEAFF. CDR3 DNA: TGTGCCAGTAGTATGAGCAGGGACACTGAAGCTTTCTTT.

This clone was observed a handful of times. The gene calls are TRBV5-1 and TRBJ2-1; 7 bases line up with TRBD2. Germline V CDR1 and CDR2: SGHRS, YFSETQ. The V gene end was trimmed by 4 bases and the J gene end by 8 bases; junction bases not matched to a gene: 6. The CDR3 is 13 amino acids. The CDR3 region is CASSPGGSDEQFF. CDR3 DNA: TGCGCCAGCAGCCCCGGGGGGTCGGATGAGCAGTTCTTC.

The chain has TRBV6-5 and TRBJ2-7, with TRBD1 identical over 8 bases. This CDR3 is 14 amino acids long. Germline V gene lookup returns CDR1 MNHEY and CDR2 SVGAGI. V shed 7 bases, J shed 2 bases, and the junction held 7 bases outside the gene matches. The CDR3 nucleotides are TGTGCCAGCACCGGGACAGGCCGAACCTACGAGCAGTACTTC. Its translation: CASTGTGRTYEQYF.

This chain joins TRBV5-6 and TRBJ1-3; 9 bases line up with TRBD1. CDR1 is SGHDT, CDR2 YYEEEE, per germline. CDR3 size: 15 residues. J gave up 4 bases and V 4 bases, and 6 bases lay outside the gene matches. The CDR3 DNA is TGTGCCAGCAGCCAGGGACAGGGAGTCGGAAACACCATATATTTT. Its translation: CASSQGQGVGNTIYF.

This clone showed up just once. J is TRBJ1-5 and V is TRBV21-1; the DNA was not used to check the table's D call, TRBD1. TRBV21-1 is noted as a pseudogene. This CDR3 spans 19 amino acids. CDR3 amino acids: CASSKALLGQGRSNQPQHF. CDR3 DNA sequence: TGTGCCAGCAGCAAAGCGCTTTTGGGACAGGGTCGTAGCAATCAGCCCCAGCATTTT.

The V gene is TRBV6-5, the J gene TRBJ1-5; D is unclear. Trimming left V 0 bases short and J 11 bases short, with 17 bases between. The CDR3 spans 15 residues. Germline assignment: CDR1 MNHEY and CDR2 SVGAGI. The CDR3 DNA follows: TGTGCCAGCAGTTACTCGAAGCCGGGGAGCGGGGCCCAGCATTTT. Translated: CASSYSKPGSGAQHF.

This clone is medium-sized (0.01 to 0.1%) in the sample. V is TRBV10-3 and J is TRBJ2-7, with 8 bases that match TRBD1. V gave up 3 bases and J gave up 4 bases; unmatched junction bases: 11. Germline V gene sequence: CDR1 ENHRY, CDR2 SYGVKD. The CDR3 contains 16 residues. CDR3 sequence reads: CAISDDSAGGGYEQYF. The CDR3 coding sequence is TGTGCCATCAGTGACGACAGTGCAGGGGGCGGGTACGAGCAGTACTTC.

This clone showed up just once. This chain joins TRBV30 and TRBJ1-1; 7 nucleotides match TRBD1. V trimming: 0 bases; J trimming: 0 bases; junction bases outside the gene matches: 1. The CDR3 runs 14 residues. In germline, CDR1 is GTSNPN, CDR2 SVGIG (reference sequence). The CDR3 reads CAWSVRGLNTEAFF. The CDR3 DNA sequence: TGTGCCTGGAGTGTCAGGGGGTTGAACACTGAAGCTTTCTTT.

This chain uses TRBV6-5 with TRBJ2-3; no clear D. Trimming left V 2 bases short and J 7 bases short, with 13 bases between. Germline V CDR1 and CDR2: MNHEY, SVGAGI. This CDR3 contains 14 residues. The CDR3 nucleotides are TGTGCCAGCAGTTACGCTAGAACCCCTTATACGCAGTATTTT. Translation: CASSYARTPYTQYF.

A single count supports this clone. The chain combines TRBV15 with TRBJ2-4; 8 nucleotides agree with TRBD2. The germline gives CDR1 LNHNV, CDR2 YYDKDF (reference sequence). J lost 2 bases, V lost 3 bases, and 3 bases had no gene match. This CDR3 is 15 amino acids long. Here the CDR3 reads CATSSAGGTKNIQYF. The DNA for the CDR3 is TGTGCCACCAGCAGCGCGGGGGGTACCAAAAACATTCAGTACTTC.

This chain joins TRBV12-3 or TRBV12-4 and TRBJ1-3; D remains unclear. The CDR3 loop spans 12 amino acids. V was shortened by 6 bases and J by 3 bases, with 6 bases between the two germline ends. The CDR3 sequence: CASSQIGNTIYF. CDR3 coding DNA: TGTGCCAGCAGCCAGATTGGAAACACCATATATTTT.

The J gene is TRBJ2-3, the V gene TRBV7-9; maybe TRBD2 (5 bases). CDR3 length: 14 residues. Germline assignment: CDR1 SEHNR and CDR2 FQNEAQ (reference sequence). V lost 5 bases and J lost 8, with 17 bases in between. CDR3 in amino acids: CASSLSSALGTQYF. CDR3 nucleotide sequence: TGTGCCAGCAGCCTCAGTAGCGCGTTAGGTACGCAGTATTTT.

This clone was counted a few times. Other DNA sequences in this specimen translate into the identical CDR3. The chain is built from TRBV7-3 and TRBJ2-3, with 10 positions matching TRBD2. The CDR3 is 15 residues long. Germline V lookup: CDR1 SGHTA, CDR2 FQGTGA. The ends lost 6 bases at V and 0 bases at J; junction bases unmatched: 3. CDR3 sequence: CASSKAGGSTDTQYF. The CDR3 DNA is TGTGCCAGCAGTAAAGCGGGGGGGAGCACAGATACGCAGTATTTT.

The CDR3 region is CASSDSTSTDTQYF. DNA for the CDR3: TGTGCCAGCAGCGATTCCACAAGCACAGATACGCAGTATTTT. The chain recombines TRBV7-3 with TRBJ2-3; D not certain. Between the trimmed V and J ends, which lost 5 bases and 0 bases, there was a span of 9 bases. The CDR3 spans 14 residues. The germline gives CDR1 SGHTA, CDR2 FQGTGA.

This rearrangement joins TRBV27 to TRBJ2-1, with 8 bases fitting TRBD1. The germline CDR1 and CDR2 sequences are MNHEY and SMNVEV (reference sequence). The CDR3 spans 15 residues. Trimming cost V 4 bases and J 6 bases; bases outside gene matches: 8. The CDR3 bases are TGTGCCAGCAGTTCCAGACAGGGGAAGGGCAATGAGCAGTTCTTC. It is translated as CASSSRQGKGNEQFF.

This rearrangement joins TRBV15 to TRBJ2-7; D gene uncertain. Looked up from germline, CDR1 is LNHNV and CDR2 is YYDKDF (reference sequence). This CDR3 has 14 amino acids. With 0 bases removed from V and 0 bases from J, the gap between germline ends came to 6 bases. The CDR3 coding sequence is TGTGCCACCAGCAGAGACCCCTCCTCCTACGAGCAGTACTTC. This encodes CATSRDPSSYEQYF.